Sequencing of this T cell receptor beta chain was carried out in a study of Tregs in tolerant kidney transplant recipients. Study-level findings and limits: Biological reproducibility was not directly addressed, but technical replication error appeared minimal.

Data came from immunoSEQ multiplex PCR; TCRdb stores just in-frame clones and leaves some out. Of about 64,000 clones in the sample, about 89% are singletons; the top ten hold around 4%. A word on this clone: Its antigen remains unknown.

The CDR3 covers 12 residues. Looked up from germline, CDR1 is MDHEN and CDR2 is SYDVKM. Deletions cut 1 base from V and 6 bases from J, with 3 bases between. The nonmyeloablative bone marrow transplants came from related graft donors, with transient mixed chimerism. Unstimulated Tregs (CD4+CD25+CD127-) and CD4+CD25- non-Tregs were sorted from PBMCs. The sequence was collected from a human patient who received a combined kidney and bone marrow transplant. Some T cells may be supplied by the graft donor. This chain connects TRBV28 to TRBJ2-2; D is undetermined. The sequenced sample was CD4+ T cells from blood (PBMCs), obtained 6 months after the transplant. This CDR3 is CASSLSAGELFF. DNA for the CDR3: TGTGCCAGCAGTTTATCGGCCGGGGAGCTGTTTTTT.